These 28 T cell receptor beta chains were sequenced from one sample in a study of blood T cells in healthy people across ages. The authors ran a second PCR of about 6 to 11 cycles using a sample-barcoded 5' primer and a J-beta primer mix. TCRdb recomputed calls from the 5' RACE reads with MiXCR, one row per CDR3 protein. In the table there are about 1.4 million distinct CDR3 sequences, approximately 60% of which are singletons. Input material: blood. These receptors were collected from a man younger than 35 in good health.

CDR3 nucleotides: TGTGCCAGCAGTTACTCGACGGCTAGCGGTAGTGAGCAGTTCTTC. Translation: CASSYSTASGSEQFF. V and J are TRBV6-5 and TRBJ2-1, with TRBD2 matching over 7 bases. The CDR3 is made up of 15 amino acids. V lost 0 bases to trimming and J lost 9 bases; unmatched junction nucleotides: 8. Germline V lookup: CDR1 MNHEY, CDR2 SVGAGI.

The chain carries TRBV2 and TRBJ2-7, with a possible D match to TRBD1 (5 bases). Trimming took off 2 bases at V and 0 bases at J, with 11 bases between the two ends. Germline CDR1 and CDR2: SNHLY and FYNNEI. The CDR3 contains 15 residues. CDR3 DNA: TGTGCCAGCAGTGAAAGGGGCAGCACCTCCTACGAGCAGTACTTC. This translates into CASSERGSTSYEQYF.

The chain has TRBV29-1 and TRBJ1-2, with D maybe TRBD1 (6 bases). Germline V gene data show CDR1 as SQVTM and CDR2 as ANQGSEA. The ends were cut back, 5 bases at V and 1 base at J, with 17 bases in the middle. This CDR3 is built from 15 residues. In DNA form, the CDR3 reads TGCAGCGTTCCCCCGACGACAGGAGATAACTATGGCTACACCTTC. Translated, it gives CSVPPTTGDNYGYTF. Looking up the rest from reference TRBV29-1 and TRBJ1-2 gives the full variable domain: SAVISQKPSRDICQRGTSLTIQCQVDSQVTMMFWYRQQPGQSLTLIATANQGSEATYESGFVIDKFPISRPNLTFSTLTVSNMSPEDSSIYLCSVPPTTGDNYGYTFGSGTRLTVV.

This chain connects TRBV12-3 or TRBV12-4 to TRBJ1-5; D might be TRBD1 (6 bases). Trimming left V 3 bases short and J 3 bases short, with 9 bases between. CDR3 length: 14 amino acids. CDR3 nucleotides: TGTGCCAGCAGTTTCGGACAGCACAATCAGCCCCAGCATTTT. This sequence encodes CASSFGQHNQPQHF.

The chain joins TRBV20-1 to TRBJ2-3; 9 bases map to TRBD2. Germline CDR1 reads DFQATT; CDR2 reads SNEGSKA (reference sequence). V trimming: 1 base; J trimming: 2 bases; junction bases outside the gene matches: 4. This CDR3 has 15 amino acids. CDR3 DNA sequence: TGCAGTGCTAGAGCACTAGCGGGCTTCACAGATACGCAGTATTTT. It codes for CSARALAGFTDTQYF.

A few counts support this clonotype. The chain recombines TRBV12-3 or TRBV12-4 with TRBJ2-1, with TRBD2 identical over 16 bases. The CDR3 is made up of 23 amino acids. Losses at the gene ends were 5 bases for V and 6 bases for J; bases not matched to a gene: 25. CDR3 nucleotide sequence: TGTGCCAGCAGTGCCTCAGCGGGAAGGGGACTAGCGGGGGGGCTAACTGGTTTCAATGAGCAGTTCTTC. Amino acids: CASSASAGRGLAGGLTGFNEQFF.

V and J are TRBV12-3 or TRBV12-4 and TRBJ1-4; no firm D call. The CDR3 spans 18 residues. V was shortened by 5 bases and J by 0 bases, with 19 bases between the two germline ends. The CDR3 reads CASSPGGLNFATNEKLFF. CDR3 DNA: TGTGCCAGCAGTCCGGGAGGTCTAAATTTTGCAACTAATGAAAAACTGTTTTTT.

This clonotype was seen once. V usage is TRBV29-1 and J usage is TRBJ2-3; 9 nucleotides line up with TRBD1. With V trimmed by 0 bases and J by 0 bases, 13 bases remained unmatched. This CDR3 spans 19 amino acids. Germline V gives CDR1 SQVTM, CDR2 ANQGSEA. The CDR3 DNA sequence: TGCAGCGTTGAAGAGGTGGGAATCGGACAGGGGTCGAGCACAGATACGCAGTATTTT. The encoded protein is CSVEEVGIGQGSSTDTQYF.

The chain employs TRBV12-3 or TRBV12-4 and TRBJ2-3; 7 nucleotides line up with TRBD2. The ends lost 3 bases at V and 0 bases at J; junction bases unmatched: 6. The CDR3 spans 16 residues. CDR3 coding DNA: TGTGCCAGCAGTTTCGTCCTAGCGGAAAGCACAGATACGCAGTATTTT. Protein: CASSFVLAESTDTQYF.

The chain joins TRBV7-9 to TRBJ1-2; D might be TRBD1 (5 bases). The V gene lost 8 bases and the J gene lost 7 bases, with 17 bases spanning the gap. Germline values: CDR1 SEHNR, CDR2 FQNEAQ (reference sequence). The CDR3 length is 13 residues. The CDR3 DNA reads TGTGCCAGCTCACGGGGGGTGCAGGGTGGCTACACCTTC. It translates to CASSRGVQGGYTF.

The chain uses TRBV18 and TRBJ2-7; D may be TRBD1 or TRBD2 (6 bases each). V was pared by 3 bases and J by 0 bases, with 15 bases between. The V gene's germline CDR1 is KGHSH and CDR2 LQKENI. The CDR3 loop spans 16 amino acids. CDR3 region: CASSPGGYLISYEQYF. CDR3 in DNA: TGTGCCAGCTCACCGGGGGGCTACCTGATCTCCTACGAGCAGTACTTC.

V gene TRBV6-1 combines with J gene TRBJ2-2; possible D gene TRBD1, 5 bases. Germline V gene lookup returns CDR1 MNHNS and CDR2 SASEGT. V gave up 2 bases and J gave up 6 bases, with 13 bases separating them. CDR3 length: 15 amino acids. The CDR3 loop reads CASSETGHPPGELFF. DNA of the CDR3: TGTGCCAGCAGTGAAACCGGACATCCCCCCGGGGAGCTGTTTTTT.

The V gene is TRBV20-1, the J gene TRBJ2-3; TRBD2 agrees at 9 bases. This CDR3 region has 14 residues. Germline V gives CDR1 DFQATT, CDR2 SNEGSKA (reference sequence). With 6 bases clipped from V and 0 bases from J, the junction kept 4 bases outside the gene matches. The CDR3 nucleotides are TGCAGTGCCCAGCGGGAGGACAGCACAGATACGCAGTATTTT. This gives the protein CSAQREDSTDTQYF.

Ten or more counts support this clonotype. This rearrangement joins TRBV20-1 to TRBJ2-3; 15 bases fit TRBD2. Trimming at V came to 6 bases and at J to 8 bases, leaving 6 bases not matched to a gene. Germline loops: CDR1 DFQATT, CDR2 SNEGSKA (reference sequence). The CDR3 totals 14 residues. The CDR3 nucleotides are TGCAGTGCGAGGACTAGCGGGGGGGTTGGTACGCAGTATTTT. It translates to CSARTSGGVGTQYF.

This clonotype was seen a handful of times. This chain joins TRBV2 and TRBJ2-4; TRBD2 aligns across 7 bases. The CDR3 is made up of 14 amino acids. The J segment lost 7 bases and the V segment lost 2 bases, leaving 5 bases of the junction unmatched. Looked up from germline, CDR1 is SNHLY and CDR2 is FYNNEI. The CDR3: CASSESGGKNIQYF. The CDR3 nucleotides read TGTGCCAGCAGTGAATCGGGGGGAAAGAACATTCAGTACTTC.

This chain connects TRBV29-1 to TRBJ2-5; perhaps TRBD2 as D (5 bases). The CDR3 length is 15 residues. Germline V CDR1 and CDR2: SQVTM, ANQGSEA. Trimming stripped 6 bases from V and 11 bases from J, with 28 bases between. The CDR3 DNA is TGCAGCGTCGTCCTCCAGGAGGTTGCTGACAATGAGCAGTACTTC. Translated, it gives CSVVLQEVADNEQYF.

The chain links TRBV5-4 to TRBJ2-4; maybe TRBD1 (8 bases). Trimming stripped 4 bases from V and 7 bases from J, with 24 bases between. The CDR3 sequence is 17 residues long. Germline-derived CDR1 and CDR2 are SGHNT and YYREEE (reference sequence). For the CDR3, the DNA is TGTGCCAGCAGCGTAGCAAGGGGGGGACAGGACCTTAACATTCAGTACTTC. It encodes CASSVARGGQDLNIQYF.

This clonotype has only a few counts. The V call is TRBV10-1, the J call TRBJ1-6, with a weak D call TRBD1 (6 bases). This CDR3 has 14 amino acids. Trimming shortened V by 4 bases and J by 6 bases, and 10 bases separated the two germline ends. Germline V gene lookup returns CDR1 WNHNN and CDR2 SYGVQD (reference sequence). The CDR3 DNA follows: TGCGCCAGCAGTGTGGGGGCTCCTAATTCACCCCTCCACTTT. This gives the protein CASSVGAPNSPLHF.

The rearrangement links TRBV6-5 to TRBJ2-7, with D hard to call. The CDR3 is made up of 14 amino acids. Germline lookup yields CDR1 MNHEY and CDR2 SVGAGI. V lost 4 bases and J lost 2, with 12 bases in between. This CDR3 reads CASSSLSTTYEQYF. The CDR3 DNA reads TGTGCCAGCAGTTCGCTATCTACCACCTACGAGCAGTACTTC.

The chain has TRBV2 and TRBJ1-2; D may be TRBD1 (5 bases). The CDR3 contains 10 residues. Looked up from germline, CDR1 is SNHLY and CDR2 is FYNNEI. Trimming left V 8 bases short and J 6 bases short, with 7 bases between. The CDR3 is CASPRDGYTF. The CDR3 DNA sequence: TGTGCCAGCCCCAGGGATGGCTACACCTTC. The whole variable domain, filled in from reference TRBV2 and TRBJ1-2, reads EPEVTQTPSHQVTQMGQEVILRCVPISNHLYFYWYRQILGQKVEFLVSFYNNEISEKSEIFDDQFSVERPDGSNFTLKIRSTKLEDSAMYFCASPRDGYTFGSGTRLTVV.

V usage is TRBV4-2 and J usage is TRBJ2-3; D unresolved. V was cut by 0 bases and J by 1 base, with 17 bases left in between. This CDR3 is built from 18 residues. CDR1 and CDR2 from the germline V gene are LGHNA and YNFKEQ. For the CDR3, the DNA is TGTGCCAGCAGCCAAGATGTCGTGTCGCACCCTGGCACAGATACGCAGTATTTT. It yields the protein CASSQDVVSHPGTDTQYF.

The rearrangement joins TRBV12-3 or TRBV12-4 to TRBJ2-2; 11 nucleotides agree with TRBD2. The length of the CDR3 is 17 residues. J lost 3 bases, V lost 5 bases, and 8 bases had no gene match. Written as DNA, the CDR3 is TGTGCCAGCAGTCTCCGGACTAGCGGGTTTTACACCGGGGAGCTGTTTTTT. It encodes CASSLRTSGFYTGELFF.

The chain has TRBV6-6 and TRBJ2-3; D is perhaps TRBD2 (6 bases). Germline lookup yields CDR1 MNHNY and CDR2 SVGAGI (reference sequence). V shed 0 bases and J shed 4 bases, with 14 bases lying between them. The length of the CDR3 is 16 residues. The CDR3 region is CASSYSGGMGADTQYF. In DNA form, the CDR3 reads TGTGCCAGCAGTTACTCGGGCGGGATGGGAGCAGATACGCAGTATTTT.

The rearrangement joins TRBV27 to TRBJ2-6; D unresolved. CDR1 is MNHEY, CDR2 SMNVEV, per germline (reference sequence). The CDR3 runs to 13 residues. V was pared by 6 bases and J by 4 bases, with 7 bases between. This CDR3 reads CASRSYGANVLTF. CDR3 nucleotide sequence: TGTGCCAGCAGGTCATACGGGGCCAACGTCCTGACTTTC.

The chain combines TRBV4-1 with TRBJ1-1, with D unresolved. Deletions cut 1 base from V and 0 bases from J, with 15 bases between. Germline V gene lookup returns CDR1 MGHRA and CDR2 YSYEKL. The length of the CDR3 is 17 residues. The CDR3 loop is CASSQGSILTVNTEAFF. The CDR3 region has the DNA TGCGCCAGCAGCCAAGGATCCATCTTAACGGTGAACACTGAAGCTTTCTTT.

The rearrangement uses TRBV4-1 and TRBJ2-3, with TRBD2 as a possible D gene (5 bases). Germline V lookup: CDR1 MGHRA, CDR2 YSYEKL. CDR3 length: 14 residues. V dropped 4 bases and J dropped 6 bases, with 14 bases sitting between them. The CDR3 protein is CASSPQSVADTQYF. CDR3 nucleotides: TGCGCCAGCAGCCCCCAGTCGGTAGCGGATACGCAGTATTTT.

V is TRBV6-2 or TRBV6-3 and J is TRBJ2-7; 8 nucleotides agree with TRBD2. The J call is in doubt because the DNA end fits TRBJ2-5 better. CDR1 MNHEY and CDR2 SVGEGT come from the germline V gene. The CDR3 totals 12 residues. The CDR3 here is CASSRLAKTQYF. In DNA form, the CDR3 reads TGTGCCAGCAGCCGACTAGCGAAGACCCAGTACTTC.

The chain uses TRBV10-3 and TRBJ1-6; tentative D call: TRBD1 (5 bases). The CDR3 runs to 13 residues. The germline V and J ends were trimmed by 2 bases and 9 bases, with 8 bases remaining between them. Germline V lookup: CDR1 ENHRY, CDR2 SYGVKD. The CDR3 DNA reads TGTGCCATCAGTGAGGGGGGTGTTTCACCCCTCCACTTT. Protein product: CAISEGGVSPLHF.